A few counts support the clone carrying this T cell receptor beta chain. Its specificity is not known. The data were taken from a study of blood T cells in healthy people across ages. Overall study results and limits: Versus aged donors, long-lived donors had higher diversity and more naive CD4+ cells.

With a J-beta primer mix and a sample-barcoded 5' primer, a second PCR ran about 6 to 11 cycles. Every cDNA molecule carried a tag from a template-switch adaptor bearing 12 random nucleotides. TCRdb re-called the 5' RACE reads with MiXCR, one entry per CDR3 protein. The sample contains approximately 780,000 distinct CDR3 sequences, 20% to 30% of which appear only once. Each sample used at least 6 million PBMCs. V lost 7 bases and J lost 2, with 19 bases in between. The CDR3 is made up of 17 amino acids. The germline CDR1 and CDR2 sequences are SGHRS and YFSETQ. These records were also assigned to another study, of T cells of mothers and their children. Turning to that study: Approximately 2.7 million TCR beta reads per child versus over 9.5 million per mother.

The origin of this receptor is a boy between 10 and 17 years old in good health. The sample taken for sequencing was blood. The gene calls are TRBV5-1 and TRBJ2-6, with D perhaps TRBD1 (6 bases). CDR3 in DNA: TGCGCCAGCGGGGCAGGACAGCTGAAGGCTGGGGCCAACGTCCTGACTTTC. It encodes CASGAGQLKAGANVLTF.